The clone carrying this T cell receptor beta chain was detected a few times. As yet, its antigen is unknown. This sample is drawn from a study of cytomegalovirus exposure and HLA in healthy donors. Study-level information: From donors who were HLA-typed, an early data release held about 85 million unique TCRs.

Findings of the study overall: The study carried out a later analysis of TCR beta sequences. It associated 15,000 to 20,000 of them with specific HLA alleles at a false discovery rate of 0.05. In an earlier analysis, in some 600 donors, most V segments appeared productive either ~87% or ~30% of the time. Across donors, presence/absence analyses took sequencing depth to be roughly uniform.

Germline assignment: CDR1 MNHNY and CDR2 SVGAGI (reference sequence). The V end was cut by 7 bases, the J end by 2 bases, with 18 bases between. This CDR3 contains 15 residues. It was with 60 Vbeta and 13 Jbeta primers that the PCR ran. Clones were read by immunoSEQ multiplex PCR, and TCRdb kept only the in-frame ones, dropping some. This sample has roughly 90,000 clones, with around 81% found just once. What was sequenced was PBMCs. The V gene is TRBV6-6, the J gene TRBJ2-7, with TRBD2 as a possible D gene (6 bases). This clonotype originated in a man between 18 and 35 years old in good health and CMV-seronegative. CDR3 coding DNA: TGTGCCAGCATCCCGATGCGGGACGGGGCCTACGAGCAGTACTTC. It yields the protein CASIPMRDGAYEQYF.